The 8 T cell receptor beta chains listed next were all sequenced from one sample in a study of blood T cell repertoires in COVID-19. Assay: immunoSEQ multiplex PCR; the TCRdb copy retains only in-frame clones and omits some. In the table there are 60,000 to 75,000 clones, approximately 90% of which are singletons. The sample comprised peripheral blood. These receptors were obtained from a woman aged 80 or over with acute or convalescent COVID-19.

The genes are TRBV9 and TRBJ1-1; 8 bases fit TRBD1. This CDR3 has 16 residues. The J segment lost 5 bases and the V segment lost 3 bases, leaving 12 bases of the junction unmatched. CDR1 is SGDLS, CDR2 YYNGEE, per germline. The CDR3 region is CASSATGAQTGTEAFF. Written as DNA, the CDR3 is TGTGCCAGCAGCGCGACAGGGGCCCAAACGGGGACTGAAGCTTTCTTT.

This clone was seen once. The rearrangement links TRBV6-5 to TRBJ2-7; 9 nucleotides agree with TRBD1. This CDR3 has 15 amino acids. V lost 0 bases to trimming and J lost 0 bases; unmatched junction nucleotides: 0. Germline-derived CDR1 and CDR2 are MNHEY and SVGAGI. CDR3 sequence: CASSYSTGGSYEQYF. The CDR3 DNA sequence: TGTGCCAGCAGTTACTCGACAGGGGGCTCCTACGAGCAGTACTTC.

This chain connects TRBV5-8 to TRBJ2-3; 8 bases align to TRBD2. CDR3 length equals 17 residues. Germline V gene sequence: CDR1 SGHTS, CDR2 YDEGEE. V was clipped by 4 bases and J by 3 bases; unmatched bases: 13. The CDR3 coding sequence is TGTGCCAGCAGCCCGGGGCACGGGACTAGGGTGACAGATACGCAGTATTTT. Translated: CASSPGHGTRVTDTQYF.

V usage is TRBV7-2 and J usage is TRBJ2-7; a weak D match, TRBD1 (5 bases). Between the trimmed V and J ends, which lost 5 bases and 3 bases, there was a span of 17 bases. The CDR3 has 15 amino acids. CDR1 SGHTA and CDR2 FQGNSA come from the germline V gene. The CDR3 DNA reads TGTGCCAGCAGCCCCGGTGTAGGGGTTCTCTACGAGCAGTACTTC. Translated, it gives CASSPGVGVLYEQYF. The full variable domain, in which reference TRBV7-2 and TRBJ2-7 provide the parts outside the CDR3, is GAGVSQSPSNKVTEKGKDVELRCDPISGHTALYWYRQSLGQGLEFLIYFQGNSAPDKSGLPSDRFSAERTGGSVSTLTIQRTQQEDSAVYLCASSPGVGVLYEQYFGPGTRLTVT.

DNA for the CDR3: TGTGCCAGCAGCCAAACGAGATATACTGAAGCTTTCTTT. Translating gives CASSQTRYTEAFF. The genes are TRBV6-5 and TRBJ1-1; the D is unclear. The CDR3 runs 13 residues. V lost 6 bases and J 5 bases, leaving 13 bases between the germline ends. Germline lookup yields CDR1 MNHEY and CDR2 SVGAGI.

V is TRBV11-2 and J is TRBJ2-7; the D gene is possibly TRBD2 (5 bases). CDR3 length equals 14 residues. The germline gives CDR1 SGHAT, CDR2 FQNNGV. V gave up 5 bases and J gave up 2 bases, with 13 bases separating them. The CDR3 DNA reads TGTGCCAGCAGCATTAGACGGGGTACCTACGAGCAGTACTTC. Its translation is CASSIRRGTYEQYF.

V and J are TRBV28 and TRBJ1-1, with 8 bases fitting TRBD1. The trim removed 2 bases at V and 5 bases at J, leaving 7 bases unmatched. The CDR3 is 15 amino acids. Germline V gene lookup returns CDR1 MDHEN and CDR2 SYDVKM. The CDR3 DNA reads TGTGCCAGCAGTTTAAGGAGCCAGGGGGCAACTGAAGCTTTCTTT. Its translation is CASSLRSQGATEAFF.

This chain links TRBV6-2 or TRBV6-3 with TRBJ2-3; no clear D. Deletions cut 2 bases from V and 2 bases from J, with 14 bases between. This CDR3 is built from 16 residues. Germline CDR1 reads MNHEY; CDR2 reads SVGEGT. This CDR3 is CASSYGPRMDTDTQYF. Here the CDR3 DNA reads TGTGCCAGCAGTTACGGCCCCAGGATGGACACAGATACGCAGTATTTT.